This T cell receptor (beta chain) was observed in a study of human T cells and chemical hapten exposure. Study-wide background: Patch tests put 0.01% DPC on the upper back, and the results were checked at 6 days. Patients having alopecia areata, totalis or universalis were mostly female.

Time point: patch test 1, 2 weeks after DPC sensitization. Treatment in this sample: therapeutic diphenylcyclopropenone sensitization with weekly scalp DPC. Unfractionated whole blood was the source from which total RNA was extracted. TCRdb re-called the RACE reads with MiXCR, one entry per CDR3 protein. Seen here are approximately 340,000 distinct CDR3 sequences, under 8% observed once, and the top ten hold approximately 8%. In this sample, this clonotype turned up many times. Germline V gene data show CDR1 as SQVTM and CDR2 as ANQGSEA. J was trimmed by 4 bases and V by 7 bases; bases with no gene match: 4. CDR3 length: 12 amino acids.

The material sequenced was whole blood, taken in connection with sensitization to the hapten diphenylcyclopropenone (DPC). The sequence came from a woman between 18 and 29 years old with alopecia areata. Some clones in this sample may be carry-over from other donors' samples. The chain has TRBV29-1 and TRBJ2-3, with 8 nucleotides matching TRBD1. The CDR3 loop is CSATGAPDTQYF. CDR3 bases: TGCAGCGCGACAGGGGCTCCAGATACGCAGTATTTT.